The sequence of this TCR beta chain was determined in a study of early T cells in non-severe SARS-CoV-2 infection. At the level of the study: Bulk RNA isolated from unsorted whole blood underwent sequencing; chains were not paired.

This clonotype occurred many times. The antigen is unknown. The protocol attached unique molecular identifiers to individual cDNA molecules. TCRdb re-called the 5' RACE reads through MiXCR, storing one row per CDR3 protein. Of under 50,000 distinct CDR3 sequences in the sample, 5.6% were seen once. Points from the study as a whole: Anti-spike CD8 responses were favored in VDJdb matching, and private and CD4 specificities were missed.

CDR3 length: 15 amino acids. Trimming took off 1 base at V and 9 bases at J, with 16 bases between the two ends. From germline, CDR1 is LNHDA and CDR2 SQIVND (reference sequence). The chain uses TRBV19 and TRBJ2-1; either TRBD1 or TRBD2 may fit D (5 bases each). The specimen was whole blood. The origin of this receptor is an adult who was a healthcare worker with PCR-confirmed SARS-CoV-2 infection or an uninfected control (not recorded which). The CDR3 bases are TGTGCCAGTAGTATAGTACGGGGCACAGGCGCTGAGCAGTTCTTC. It codes for CASSIVRGTGAEQFF.